This entry lists 13 T cell receptor beta chains sequenced from one sample in a study of regulatory and conventional T cells in RAG deficiency. Genomic DNA came from blood regulatory T cells gated CD4+ CD25-high CD127-low. Profiling relied on immunoSEQ multiplex PCR, and the TCRdb table lists in-frame clones only, not all of them. The table includes 10,000 to 15,000 clones, approximately 94% detected once. The same data also went into a second study, on regulatory T cells. As reported in that work: Primers: 52 TRBV forward and 13 TRBJ reverse.

Sample: CD127- CD25+ CD4+ Tregs sorted from blood. These receptors came from a human donor in good health.

This chain connects TRBV18 to TRBJ1-1; 8 nucleotides match TRBD1. The junction had 11 bases not matched to a gene; V was cut back by 0 bases and J by 5 bases. There are 17 residues in the CDR3. Germline values: CDR1 KGHSH, CDR2 LQKENI. CDR3 sequence (DNA): TGTGCCAGCTCACCACCGAGAAAGACAGGGGAGGGGACTGAAGCTTTCTTT. Translated: CASSPPRKTGEGTEAFF.

The chain has TRBV19 and TRBJ1-5; tentative D call: TRBD1 (5 bases). CDR1 is LNHDA, CDR2 SQIVND, per germline (reference sequence). Trimming removed 6 bases from V and 0 bases from J, with 9 bases in between. The CDR3 covers 14 residues. DNA for the CDR3: TGTGCCAGTAGGGGGCAGATTAGCAATCAGCCCCAGCATTTT. Residues: CASRGQISNQPQHF.

The V call is TRBV6-5, the J call TRBJ2-7; D may be TRBD1 (6 bases). This CDR3 comprises 15 residues. Germline V gives CDR1 MNHEY, CDR2 SVGAGI. Trimming took 2 bases from V and 6 from J, leaving 17 bases between them. CDR3 protein: CASSYSRGSSREQYF. The CDR3 DNA reads TGTGCCAGCAGTTACAGCAGGGGCAGTAGCCGCGAGCAGTACTTC.

The chain is built from TRBV5-8 and TRBJ2-3; 9 positions match TRBD2. The CDR3 length is 17 residues. Germline V CDR1 and CDR2: SGHTS, YDEGEE. Trimming cost V 2 bases and J 1 base; bases outside gene matches: 8. The DNA for the CDR3 is TGTGCCAGCAGCTTTCGATTGCTAGCGGGGCGCACAGATACGCAGTATTTT. This gives the protein CASSFRLLAGRTDTQYF.

This rearrangement joins TRBV5-6 to TRBJ1-5; 7 positions match TRBD1. Germline CDR1 SGHDT, CDR2 YYEEEE. This CDR3 comprises 14 residues. With V trimmed by 4 bases and J by 4 bases, 5 bases remained unmatched. CDR3 DNA: TGTGCCAGCAGCCGGGACAGCTTAAATCAGCCCCAGCATTTT. It encodes CASSRDSLNQPQHF.

The chain carries TRBV19 and TRBJ2-7; 9 bases line up with TRBD1. CDR1 and CDR2 from the germline V gene are LNHDA and SQIVND (reference sequence). The CDR3 is 16 amino acids. V dropped 6 bases and J dropped 0; count of bases not matched to a gene: 9. The CDR3 protein is CASSRAGTGNSYEQYF. DNA of the CDR3: TGTGCCAGTAGCAGAGCCGGGACAGGGAACTCCTACGAGCAGTACTTC.

This rearrangement joins TRBV10-1 to TRBJ2-3; 8 bases are a match to TRBD2. Germline loops: CDR1 WNHNN, CDR2 SYGVQD (reference sequence). This CDR3 has 15 residues. V lost 0 bases, J lost 8 bases, and 7 bases stayed unmatched. Here the CDR3 reads CASSESFGGAGTQYF. The CDR3 DNA sequence: TGCGCCAGCAGTGAGTCCTTCGGGGGGGCCGGTACGCAGTATTTT.

The chain carries TRBV7-3 and TRBJ1-6; D unclear. The CDR3 has 16 residues. Germline-derived CDR1 and CDR2 are SGHTA and FQGTGA. Trimming took 5 bases from V and 0 from J, leaving 11 bases between them. As DNA, the CDR3 is TGTGCCAGCAGCCCTGCGGCAAGCTCCTATAATTCACCCCTCCACTTT. Its translation is CASSPAASSYNSPLHF.

The chain recombines TRBV29-1 with TRBJ1-1; 7 nucleotides line up with TRBD1. This CDR3 is built from 14 residues. Germline CDR1 SQVTM, CDR2 ANQGSEA. V trimming: 7 bases; J trimming: 5 bases; junction bases outside the gene matches: 13. The CDR3 DNA reads TGCAGCGCTCAAGGAGGCAGGGGGGTGACTGAAGCTTTCTTT. Translating it yields CSAQGGRGVTEAFF.

In the case of this clone: The junction differs from germline at one of its ends, possibly a read error. The chain couples TRBV7-2 to TRBJ2-1, with TRBD2 identical over 8 bases. The CDR3 consists of 14 residues. Germline CDR1 and CDR2: SGHTA and FQGNSA. The CDR3 protein is CASSIAGPYNEQFF. The CDR3 DNA is TGTGCCAGCAGCATAGCGGGGCCCTACAATGAGCAGTTCTTC.

The V and J genes are TRBV2 and TRBJ1-6, with D possibly being TRBD1 (6 bases). The CDR3 loop spans 16 amino acids. V lost 3 bases and J 2 bases, leaving 11 bases between the germline ends. Germline-derived CDR1 and CDR2 are SNHLY and FYNNEI. The chain's CDR3 is CASSDWGQTYNSPLHF. The CDR3 bases are TGTGCCAGCAGTGACTGGGGGCAGACCTATAATTCACCCCTCCACTTT.

The rearrangement joins TRBV7-3 to TRBJ2-1; TRBD1 matches at 7 bases. Germline trimming cut 5 bases from V and 6 bases from J; bases unmatched to any gene: 4. CDR3 length equals 13 residues. Looked up from germline, CDR1 is SGHTA and CDR2 is FQGTGA. CDR3 sequence reads: CASSRDRLNEQFF. The CDR3 DNA reads as TGTGCCAGCAGCCGGGACAGACTCAATGAGCAGTTCTTC.

The V and J genes are TRBV16 and TRBJ2-7; D gene unclear. In germline, CDR1 is KGHSY, CDR2 FQNENV. V was shortened by 0 bases and J by 4 bases, with 10 bases between the two germline ends. The CDR3 consists of 14 residues. The CDR3 reads CASSQSILLYEQYF. In nucleotides, the CDR3 is TGTGCCAGCAGCCAATCGATCCTGCTATACGAGCAGTACTTC.